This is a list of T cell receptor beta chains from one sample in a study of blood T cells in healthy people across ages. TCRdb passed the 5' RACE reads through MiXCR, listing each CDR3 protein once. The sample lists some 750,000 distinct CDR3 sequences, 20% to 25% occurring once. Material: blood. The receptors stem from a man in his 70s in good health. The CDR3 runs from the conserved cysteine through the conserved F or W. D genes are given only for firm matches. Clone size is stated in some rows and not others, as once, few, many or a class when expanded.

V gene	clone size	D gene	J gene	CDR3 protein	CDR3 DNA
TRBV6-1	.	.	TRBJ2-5	CASSARPEKGETQYF	TGTGCCAGCAGTGCTAGACCCGAAAAGGGGGAGACCCAGTACTTC
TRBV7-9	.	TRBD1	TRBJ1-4	CSSSPRGGASNEKLFF	TGTTCCAGCAGCCCCAGGGGGGGGGCTTCTAATGAAAAACTGTTTTTT
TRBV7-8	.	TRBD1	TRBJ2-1	CASSLDRLGYEQFF	TGTGCCAGCAGCCTGGACAGGCTCGGGTATGAGCAGTTCTTC
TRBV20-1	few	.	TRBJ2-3	CSARSAPTSTDTQYF	TGCAGTGCTAGATCCGCACCTACTAGCACAGATACGCAGTATTTT
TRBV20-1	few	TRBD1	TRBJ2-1	CSASPSQGGYNEQFF	TGCAGTGCTAGCCCCTCACAGGGGGGATACAATGAGCAGTTCTTC
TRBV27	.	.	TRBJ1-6	CASSYFRRQVNSPLHF	TGTGCCAGCAGCTATTTCAGGAGACAAGTTAATTCACCCCTCCACTTT
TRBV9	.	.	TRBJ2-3	CASNVEQVSTDTQYF	TGTGCCAGCAACGTAGAGCAGGTTAGCACAGATACGCAGTATTTT
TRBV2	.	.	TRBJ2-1	CASSEAGLAYNEQFF	TGTGCCAGCAGTGAAGCGGGACTGGCATACAATGAGCAGTTCTTC
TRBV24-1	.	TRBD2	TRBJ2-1	CATSETGTSGSNEQFF	TGTGCCACCAGTGAAACCGGGACTAGCGGGTCAAATGAGCAGTTCTTC
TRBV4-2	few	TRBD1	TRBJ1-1	CASSQRGQGGTEAFF	TGTGCCAGCAGCCAGAGGGGACAGGGAGGCACTGAAGCTTTCTTT